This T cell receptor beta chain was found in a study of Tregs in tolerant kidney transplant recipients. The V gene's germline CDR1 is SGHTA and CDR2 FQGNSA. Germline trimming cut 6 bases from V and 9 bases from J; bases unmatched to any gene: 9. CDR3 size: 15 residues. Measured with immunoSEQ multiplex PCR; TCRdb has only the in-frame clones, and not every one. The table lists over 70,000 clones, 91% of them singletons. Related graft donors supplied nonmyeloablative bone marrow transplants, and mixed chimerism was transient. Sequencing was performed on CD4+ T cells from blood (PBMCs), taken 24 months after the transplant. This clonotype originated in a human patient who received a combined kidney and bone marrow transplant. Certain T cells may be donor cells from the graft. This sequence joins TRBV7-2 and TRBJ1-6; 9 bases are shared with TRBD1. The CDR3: CASSLTQGARSPLHF. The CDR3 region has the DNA TGTGCCAGCAGTCTAACACAGGGGGCCCGTTCACCCCTCCACTTT.